These 19 T cell receptor beta chains were all obtained from the same sample, sequenced in a study of regulatory T cells in long-lasting Graves disease. The time point was: newly diagnosed GD, antithyroid drugs for less than 3 months. PBMCs were the source of the RNA used for TCR sequencing. iRepertoire HTBI primers and Arm-PCR of CDR3 regions built TCR beta libraries. TCRdb re-called the multiplex PCR reads through MiXCR, storing one row per CDR3 protein. Of more than 400,000 distinct CDR3 sequences in the sample, about 17% were seen once. Separately, the same data were catalogued under a study of T cells in Graves' hyperthyroidism and ophthalmopathy.

The sample consisted of peripheral blood mononuclear cells (PBMCs), taken at new diagnosis, from a patient treated with antithyroid drugs. These receptor sequences come from a man aged 40-49 years with Graves disease.

This clonotype was seen repeatedly, ten times or more. The chain joins TRBV19 to TRBJ1-1; TRBD1 might be the D (5 bases). The V end was cut by 3 bases, the J end by 0 bases, with 14 bases between. Germline V gene data show CDR1 as LNHDA and CDR2 as SQIVND (reference sequence). The CDR3 loop spans 16 amino acids. This chain's CDR3 is CASSMAGDAVNTEAFF. Here the CDR3 DNA reads TGTGCCAGTAGTATGGCGGGGGACGCAGTGAACACTGAAGCTTTCTTT.

This clonotype showed up just once. The genes are TRBV19 and TRBJ1-1; possible D gene TRBD1, 5 bases. The CDR3 is 15 amino acids. V lost 1 base and J 4 bases, leaving 13 bases between the germline ends. Germline-derived CDR1 and CDR2 are LNHDA and SQIVND (reference sequence). CDR3: CASSIGQLLGTEAFF. The CDR3 DNA sequence: TGTGCCAGTAGTATAGGACAGTTACTTGGCACTGAAGCTTTCTTT.

This clonotype appeared a few times. The rearrangement joins TRBV6-1 to TRBJ1-2; no reliable D call. CDR3 length: 15 residues. The germline gives CDR1 MNHNS, CDR2 SASEGT. V lost 4 bases, J lost 8 bases, and 20 bases lay in between. This CDR3 reads CASSAAEGDGEGYTF. The DNA of the CDR3 is TGTGCCAGCAGTGCGGCTGAAGGCGACGGGGAGGGCTACACCTTC.

The chain is built from TRBV7-6 and TRBJ2-3; maybe TRBD2 (6 bases). The length of the CDR3 is 16 residues. Trimming cost V 0 bases and J 2 bases, with 12 bases left between them. Germline values: CDR1 SGHVS, CDR2 FNYEAQ. The CDR3 reads CASSLALSGHTDTQYF. DNA for the CDR3: TGTGCCAGCAGCTTAGCCCTTAGCGGACACACAGATACGCAGTATTTT.

This clonotype was counted a few times. The CDR3 reads CASSPPAVRTDTQYF. As DNA, the CDR3 is TGCGCCAGCAGCCCGCCAGCGGTCCGCACAGATACGCAGTATTTT. The V call is TRBV5-1, the J call TRBJ2-3; tentative D call: TRBD2 (5 bases). Trimming left V 4 bases short and J 1 base short, with 13 bases between. The CDR3 has 15 residues. Germline-derived CDR1 and CDR2 are SGHRS and YFSETQ.

This clonotype was detected a few times. The rearrangement uses TRBV6-2 or TRBV6-3 and TRBJ1-3; a weak D match, TRBD1 (6 bases). The germline V gene has CDR1 MNHEY and CDR2 SVGEGT. Between the trimmed V and J ends, which lost 2 bases and 3 bases, there was a span of 11 bases. The CDR3 runs 15 residues. The CDR3 protein is CASSYRYRDGNTIYF. The CDR3 DNA reads TGTGCCAGCAGTTACCGATACAGGGATGGAAACACCATATATTTT.

This clonotype was detected once. CDR3 DNA sequence: TGTGCCAGTATGGGGATCCGGGACAGGGCGACTTCCTTTTATGGCTACACCTTC. This codes for CASMGIRDRATSFYGYTF. The V gene is TRBV19, the J gene TRBJ1-2, with TRBD1 matching 9 bases. This CDR3 is 18 amino acids long. Per germline, CDR1 LNHDA and CDR2 SQIVND (reference sequence). V gave up 7 bases and J gave up 5 bases; unmatched junction bases: 20.

This clonotype turned up a few times. V is TRBV2 and J is TRBJ1-4, with unresolved D. Between the trimmed V and J ends, which lost 2 bases and 1 base, there was a span of 14 bases. This CDR3 has 17 amino acids. Germline values: CDR1 SNHLY, CDR2 FYNNEI. The CDR3 loop is CASSERGRRGTNEKLFF. In nucleotides, the CDR3 is TGTGCCAGCAGTGAACGTGGCAGGCGGGGAACTAATGAAAAACTGTTTTTT.

In its sample, this clonotype was seen many times. J is TRBJ2-2 and V is TRBV28; D unclear. The V gene's germline CDR1 is MDHEN and CDR2 SYDVKM. The ends were cut back, 1 base at V and 4 bases at J, with 7 bases in the middle. CDR3 length: 14 residues. Here the CDR3 reads CASSLSGRTGELFF. CDR3 coding DNA: TGTGCCAGCAGTTTATCAGGCCGCACCGGGGAGCTGTTTTTT.

V usage is TRBV12-3 or TRBV12-4 and J usage is TRBJ2-3; D unresolved. CDR3 length: 13 amino acids. V was clipped by 4 bases and J by 4 bases, with 9 bases between them. CDR3 coding DNA: TGTGCCAGCAGTTGGTCAGGCCCAGATACGCAGTATTTT. Translating gives CASSWSGPDTQYF.

This sequence joins TRBV9 and TRBJ1-4, with D maybe TRBD1 (5 bases). The CDR3 is 15 amino acids. Germline lookup yields CDR1 SGDLS and CDR2 YYNGEE. The V end was cut by 0 bases, the J end by 7 bases, with 13 bases between. The CDR3 loop is CASSVDPGRSEKLFF. CDR3 coding DNA: TGTGCCAGCAGCGTAGACCCAGGGAGGAGTGAAAAACTGTTTTTT.

The chain uses TRBV7-9 and TRBJ2-1, with D maybe TRBD1 (8 bases). Trimming left V 4 bases short and J 1 base short, with 14 bases between. The germline V gene encodes CDR1 SEHNR and CDR2 FQNEAQ (reference sequence). The length of the CDR3 is 16 residues. The CDR3 sequence: CASSSIQGGSYNEQFF. CDR3 DNA: TGTGCCAGCAGCTCGATACAGGGGGGGTCCTACAATGAGCAGTTCTTC.

This clonotype has at least ten counts. V is TRBV20-1 and J is TRBJ2-7, with D possibly TRBD2 on 6 matching bases. V lost 1 base, J lost 3 bases, and 10 bases lay in between. This CDR3 spans 13 amino acids. Looked up from germline, CDR1 is DFQATT and CDR2 is SNEGSKA (reference sequence). The DNA of the CDR3 is TGCAGTGCTAGAGGGGACTCACACTACGAGCAGTACTTC. It translates to CSARGDSHYEQYF.

This clonotype appeared many times. The DNA for the CDR3 is TGCGCCAGCAGCTTGGGAGTAGGCTCTGGGGCCAACGTCCTGACTTTC. Translating gives CASSLGVGSGANVLTF. The chain couples TRBV5-1 to TRBJ2-6, with D uncertain. The CDR3 consists of 16 residues. V lost 0 bases and J lost 0, with 7 bases in between. Germline lookup yields CDR1 SGHRS and CDR2 YFSETQ.

The V gene is TRBV2, the J gene TRBJ2-3; D not resolved. Germline assignment: CDR1 SNHLY and CDR2 FYNNEI. The CDR3 loop spans 13 amino acids. The V end lost 6 bases, the J end lost 5 bases, and 12 bases lay between the germline ends. This CDR3 reads CASSADLRDTQYF. The CDR3 nucleotides are TGTGCCAGCAGCGCGGACCTCAGAGATACGCAGTATTTT. The full variable domain, completed using reference TRBV2 and TRBJ2-3, is EPEVTQTPSHQVTQMGQEVILRCVPISNHLYFYWYRQILGQKVEFLVSFYNNEISEKSEIFDDQFSVERPDGSNFTLKIRSTKLEDSAMYFCASSADLRDTQYFGPGTRLTVL.

This clonotype was detected only a few times. The gene calls are TRBV30 and TRBJ1-5; 9 nucleotides match TRBD1. The CDR3 extends over 14 amino acids. Germline CDR1 is GTSNPN and CDR2 is SVGIG (reference sequence). The ends lost 3 bases at V and 5 bases at J; junction bases unmatched: 5. The CDR3 coding sequence is TGTGCCTGGAGCCCCGGGACAGGGTATCAGCCCCAGCATTTT. The encoded protein is CAWSPGTGYQPQHF.

This clonotype was recorded a few times. The chain joins TRBV5-1 to TRBJ1-1; 9 bases map to TRBD1. The CDR3 is 16 residues long. Germline V CDR1 and CDR2: SGHRS, YFSETQ. Losses at the gene ends were 4 bases for V and 2 bases for J; bases not matched to a gene: 9. CDR3 DNA sequence: TGCGCCAGCAGCCCCGGGACAGGGAGAGTCAACACTGAAGCTTTCTTT. This translates into CASSPGTGRVNTEAFF.

The chain couples TRBV25-1 to TRBJ2-7; a possible D gene is TRBD2 (5 bases). The CDR3 length is 13 residues. The germline V gene has CDR1 MGHDK and CDR2 SYGVNS. The ends were cut back, 4 bases at V and 7 bases at J, with 14 bases in the middle. The CDR3: CASSGAPGNEQYF. CDR3 coding DNA: TGTGCCAGCAGTGGGGCCCCGGGGAATGAGCAGTACTTC.

This clonotype was recorded at least ten times. V gene TRBV6-1 combines with J gene TRBJ2-7; perhaps TRBD2 as D (6 bases). Germline CDR1 is MNHNS and CDR2 is SASEGT. The germline V and J ends were trimmed by 4 bases and 1 base, with 11 bases remaining between them. CDR3 length equals 14 residues. The CDR3 nucleotides are TGTGCCAGCAGTGCGGGACTGGGATCCTACGAGCAGTACTTC. Protein product: CASSAGLGSYEQYF.